This TCR beta chain derives from a study of blood T cell repertoires in COVID-19. Across the study: COVID-19 samples from acute and convalescent phases originated in the United States, Italy and Spain. Nucleic acid was either cDNA or gDNA, and it came from T cells, B-cell-depleted T cells, or PBMCs.

Authors' processing steps: Researchers report that nucleated cell counts were estimated from reference gene primer amplification. Some clones are missing from TCRdb's copy, which holds only in-frame ones; the method was immunoSEQ multiplex PCR. V and J calls and clone size follow that table, whereas D and trimming were derived from the DNA. This sample has about 110,000 clones; just over 75% occur once, and the top ten carry 3.8%. The TCR originated in an elderly woman with acute or convalescent COVID-19. Sequenced material: peripheral blood.

CDR3 loop: CASSSPGLAYKNIQYF. As DNA, the CDR3 is TGTGCCAGCAGCTCCCCGGGACTAGCGTACAAAAACATTCAGTACTTC. This sequence joins TRBV27 and TRBJ2-4; 10 bases line up with TRBD2. Germline-derived CDR1 and CDR2 are MNHEY and SMNVEV (reference sequence). This CDR3 spans 16 amino acids. V shed 6 bases, J shed 3 bases, and the junction held 8 bases outside the gene matches.